Below, one T cell receptor (beta chain) is given with its context. Its target is not known. These data originate in a study of graft-versus-host responses after intestinal transplantation. Study overall: Multivisceral, liver-intestinal, or isolated intestinal grafts were transplanted into recipients.

V gave up 6 bases and J gave up 5 bases; unmatched junction bases: 7. Germline loops: CDR1 SNHLY, CDR2 FYNNEI. The CDR3 totals 15 residues. Study-wide results and limits: Among circulating GvH clones, peak levels were associated with early post-transplant declines in HvG clones. GvH clones appeared in recipient marrow, some first in ileum or blood.

The assay was immunoSEQ multiplex PCR, and TCRdb's table has in-frame clones only and misses some. The sample lists roughly 60,000 clones; around 90% were seen once. The sequenced sample was PBMCs, obtained 26 days after transplant. V and J are TRBV2 and TRBJ2-1; 10 bases align to TRBD2. This TCR came from a human patient who received an intestinal transplant, so some T cells may come from the graft donor. The CDR3 loop reads CASRTSGGANNEQFF. In DNA, the CDR3 is TGTGCCAGCAGGACCAGCGGGGGGGCCAACAATGAGCAGTTCTTC.